A single sample is the source of the 28 T cell receptor beta chains below, sequenced in a study of neoadjuvant nivolumab and ipilimumab in lung cancer. Profiled with immunoSEQ multiplex PCR; TCRdb holds only in-frame clones, not every one. The sample carries 26,000 or so clones, under 85% recorded once. The sample in question was tumor tissue, obtained after neoadjuvant nivolumab, alone or with ipilimumab, at or shortly before surgery. The receptors were sampled from an adult with non-small cell lung cancer.

In nucleotides, the CDR3 is TGTGCCAGCTCTCCCTCGTTGGAGTCTGGGGCCAACGTCCTGACTTTC. Translation gives CASSPSLESGANVLTF. V and J are TRBV18 and TRBJ2-6; no clear D gene. Between the trimmed V and J ends, which lost 6 bases and 1 base, there was a span of 13 bases. Germline V gene lookup returns CDR1 KGHSH and CDR2 LQKENI. There are 16 residues in the CDR3.

The chain links TRBV14 to TRBJ1-1; D possibly corresponds to TRBD1 (5 bases). Looked up from germline, CDR1 is SGHDN and CDR2 is FVKESK. The germline V and J ends were trimmed by 4 bases and 1 base, with 13 bases remaining between them. The CDR3 contains 15 residues. The CDR3 sequence: CASSPSGGGNTEAFF. The CDR3 DNA reads as TGTGCCAGCAGCCCCTCGGGCGGGGGGAACACTGAAGCTTTCTTT.

This clone was recorded once. The chain uses TRBV5-1 and TRBJ2-7; 7 positions match TRBD2. Germline V gene data show CDR1 as SGHRS and CDR2 as YFSETQ. V lost 3 bases and J lost 6; bases outside the gene matches: 6. There are 13 residues in the CDR3. For the CDR3, the DNA is TGCGCCAGCAGCTCGAGGGAGGGAGGCGAGCAGTACTTC. Residues: CASSSREGGEQYF.

V gene TRBV6-6 combines with J gene TRBJ2-1, with 12 bases aligning to TRBD2. From germline, CDR1 is MNHNY and CDR2 SVGAGI (reference sequence). V was clipped by 10 bases and J by 9 bases; unmatched bases: 7. The CDR3 has 13 residues. CDR3 in amino acids: CAITTSGGGEQFF. The CDR3 DNA sequence: TGTGCCATCACGACTAGCGGGGGAGGTGAGCAGTTCTTC.

The chain has TRBV4-3 and TRBJ2-1, with D unclear. This CDR3 has 12 residues. CDR1 is LGHNA and CDR2 is YSLEER in the germline V gene. The germline V and J ends were trimmed by 2 bases and 9 bases, with 8 bases remaining between them. DNA for the CDR3: TGCGCCAGCAGCCAATTCGCGACTGAGCAGTTCTTC. It is translated as CASSQFATEQFF.

V gene TRBV30 combines with J gene TRBJ2-3; 9 bases are shared with TRBD2. J lost 0 bases, V lost 5 bases, and 6 bases had no gene match. The CDR3 spans 15 residues. Per the germline V gene, CDR1 is GTSNPN and CDR2 is SVGIG (reference sequence). The CDR3 sequence is CAWGLATASTDTQYF. In DNA form, the CDR3 reads TGTGCCTGGGGACTAGCGACCGCTAGCACAGATACGCAGTATTTT. The full variable domain, completed using reference TRBV30 and TRBJ2-3, is SQTIHQWPATLVQPVGSPLSLECTVEGTSNPNLYWYRQAAGRGLQLLFYSVGIGQISSEVPQNLSASRPQDRQFILSSKKLLLSDSGFYLCAWGLATASTDTQYFGPGTRLTVL.

This clone occurred once. The gene calls are TRBV28 and TRBJ1-1, with 11 bases lining up with TRBD1. The CDR3 sequence is 23 residues long. V trimming: 7 bases; J trimming: 0 bases; junction bases outside the gene matches: 28. The germline CDR1 and CDR2 sequences are MDHEN and SYDVKM. The CDR3 region has the DNA TGTGCCAGCACCTTACTTCTTTGGACAGGGGGCGATTTTAAGGGGTCGATGAACACTGAAGCTTTCTTT. Amino acids: CASTLLLWTGGDFKGSMNTEAFF.

This sequence joins TRBV7-9 and TRBJ1-5; no reliable D call. CDR1 and CDR2 (germline): SEHNR, FQNEAQ (reference sequence). Trimming removed 5 bases at V and 2 bases at J, with 7 bases between. The CDR3 length is 13 residues. The CDR3 sequence is CASSEAGNQPQHF. The CDR3 DNA sequence: TGTGCCAGCAGCGAGGCCGGCAATCAGCCCCAGCATTTT.

The rearrangement uses TRBV18 and TRBJ1-1; maybe TRBD1 (5 bases). Germline V gives CDR1 KGHSH, CDR2 LQKENI. The CDR3 has 13 amino acids. V was shortened by 3 bases and J by 5 bases, with 10 bases between the two germline ends. The CDR3 region has the DNA TGTGCCAGCTCACCCCCAGGGAAGACTGAAGCTTTCTTT. This codes for CASSPPGKTEAFF. The complete variable domain, with remaining parts taken from reference TRBV18 and TRBJ1-1, reads NAGVMQNPRHLVRRRGQEARLRCSPMKGHSHVYWYRQLPEEGLKFMVYLQKENIIDESGMPKERFSAEFPKEGPSILRIQQVVRGDSAAYFCASSPPGKTEAFFGQGTRLTVV.

The chain is built from TRBV7-6 and TRBJ2-3; 8 nucleotides align to TRBD2. Germline V gives CDR1 SGHVS, CDR2 FNYEAQ. The CDR3 consists of 17 residues. J lost 5 bases, V lost 2 bases, and 12 bases had no gene match. CDR3 coding DNA: TGTGCCAGCAGCTTAATCTCTTTCGGGGGGGCCGGAGATACGCAGTATTTT. Translated, it gives CASSLISFGGAGDTQYF.

The gene calls are TRBV5-4 and TRBJ2-2; D remains unclear. The CDR3 runs 17 residues. The V and J ends lost 6 bases and 1 base respectively, with 19 bases between them. Germline assignment: CDR1 SGHNT and CDR2 YYREEE (reference sequence). CDR3 loop: CASTSSDVVRNTGELFF. DNA for the CDR3: TGTGCCAGCACCTCCTCTGATGTAGTTCGGAACACCGGGGAGCTGTTTTTT. The variable domain in full, completed from reference TRBV5-4 and TRBJ2-2, reads ETGVTQSPTHLIKTRGQQVTLRCSSQSGHNTVSWYQQALGQGPQFIFQYYREEENGRGNFPPRFSGLQFPNYSSELNVNALELDDSALYLCASTSSDVVRNTGELFFGEGSRLTVL.

The V gene is TRBV5-4, the J gene TRBJ2-3; D is unclear. With 0 bases removed from V and 3 bases from J, the gap between germline ends came to 11 bases. CDR1 is SGHNT and CDR2 is YYREEE in the germline V gene (reference sequence). The CDR3 is 15 residues long. CDR3 residues: CASSLDSLGTDTQYF. CDR3 in DNA: TGTGCCAGCAGCTTGGATAGCTTAGGGACAGATACGCAGTATTTT. The full variable domain, rest sourced from reference TRBV5-4 and TRBJ2-3, is ETGVTQSPTHLIKTRGQQVTLRCSSQSGHNTVSWYQQALGQGPQFIFQYYREEENGRGNFPPRFSGLQFPNYSSELNVNALELDDSALYLCASSLDSLGTDTQYFGPGTRLTVL.

This chain joins TRBV6-1 and TRBJ1-5; 7 positions agree with TRBD1. CDR1 is MNHNS and CDR2 is SASEGT in the germline V gene. After removal of 4 bases from V and 4 bases from J, the junction contained 4 bases not matched to a gene. CDR3 length: 14 amino acids. CDR3 DNA sequence: TGTGCCAGCAGTGGGCGGGACAGTAATCAGCCCCAGCATTTT. Translated: CASSGRDSNQPQHF.

The table lists this clone with a count of one. This chain connects TRBV7-8 to TRBJ2-7, with D possibly TRBD2 on 5 matching bases. In germline, CDR1 is SGHVS, CDR2 FQNEAQ. This CDR3 has 16 amino acids. V lost 1 base and J 0 bases, leaving 13 bases between the germline ends. The CDR3 DNA reads as TGTGCCAGCAGCTTAGGAGGGCCAGATAGCTCCTACGAGCAGTACTTC. Translation gives CASSLGGPDSSYEQYF.

J is TRBJ1-5 and V is TRBV5-6; D is unresolved. The CDR3 length is 14 residues. Germline V gives CDR1 SGHDT, CDR2 YYEEEE. Trimming took 1 base from V and 0 from J, leaving 5 bases between them. CDR3 region: CASSLYSSNQPQHF. The CDR3 DNA reads TGTGCCAGCAGCTTGTACTCTAGCAATCAGCCCCAGCATTTT.

The chain combines TRBV5-6 with TRBJ2-4; D gene uncertain. The V gene's germline CDR1 is SGHDT and CDR2 YYEEEE. This CDR3 region has 14 residues. V lost 0 bases and J lost 8, with 12 bases in between. CDR3 sequence reads: CASSLDPVQDIQYF. In DNA, the CDR3 is TGTGCCAGCAGCTTGGATCCGGTCCAGGACATTCAGTACTTC.

The chain couples TRBV7-2 to TRBJ1-2; TRBD1 is a possible D gene (5 bases). Germline-derived CDR1 and CDR2 are SGHTA and FQGNSA. The CDR3 covers 13 residues. V shed 10 bases and J shed 2 bases, with 14 bases lying between them. CDR3 amino acids: CANPPKGNYGYTF. For the CDR3, the DNA is TGTGCCAACCCCCCCAAGGGGAACTATGGCTACACCTTC.

The chain joins TRBV9 to TRBJ2-5; 10 nucleotides line up with TRBD2. The junction had 7 bases not matched to a gene; V was cut back by 0 bases and J by 5 bases. The CDR3 contains 16 residues. From germline, CDR1 is SGDLS and CDR2 YYNGEE. As DNA, the CDR3 is TGTGCCAGCAGCGTAGAGGCTAGCGGGAGTGGCGAGACCCAGTACTTC. Translation gives CASSVEASGSGETQYF.

This sequence joins TRBV7-9 and TRBJ2-7; D not resolved. Germline V gene sequence: CDR1 SEHNR, CDR2 FQNEAQ (reference sequence). V was pared by 5 bases and J by 5 bases, with 10 bases between. The CDR3 is 12 residues long. The CDR3 loop is CASSPLGHEQYF. The CDR3, as DNA: TGTGCCAGCAGCCCCTTGGGCCACGAGCAGTACTTC.

The rearrangement joins TRBV7-9 to TRBJ1-1, with 7 bases matching TRBD1. V lost 3 bases to trimming and J lost 0 bases; unmatched junction nucleotides: 7. The CDR3 has 16 residues. CDR1 is SEHNR and CDR2 is FQNEAQ in the germline V gene (reference sequence). Written as DNA, the CDR3 is TGTGCCAGCAGCTTCCGACAGGGATTTATGAACACTGAAGCTTTCTTT. Translated, it gives CASSFRQGFMNTEAFF.

The rearrangement uses TRBV5-4 and TRBJ1-2; TRBD1 aligns across 10 bases. The germline gives CDR1 SGHNT, CDR2 YYREEE (reference sequence). This CDR3 contains 15 residues. J gave up 0 bases and V 4 bases, and 3 bases lay outside the gene matches. The CDR3 reads CASSQGQGSNYGYTF. DNA for the CDR3: TGTGCCAGCAGCCAGGGACAGGGGTCTAACTATGGCTACACCTTC. The full variable domain, in which reference TRBV5-4 and TRBJ1-2 provide the parts outside the CDR3, is ETGVTQSPTHLIKTRGQQVTLRCSSQSGHNTVSWYQQALGQGPQFIFQYYREEENGRGNFPPRFSGLQFPNYSSELNVNALELDDSALYLCASSQGQGSNYGYTFGSGTRLTVV.

This clone was found once. This chain uses TRBV6-5 with TRBJ1-2, with D tentatively TRBD1 (5 bases). Trimming removed 0 bases from V and 2 bases from J, with 13 bases in between. This CDR3 spans 16 amino acids. Germline V gene data show CDR1 as MNHEY and CDR2 as SVGAGI. Here the CDR3 DNA reads TGTGCCAGCAGTTACTCGGGTGCTGGGGGGAACTATGGCTACACCTTC. Amino acids: CASSYSGAGGNYGYTF.

This clone was found once. The chain has TRBV28 and TRBJ2-7; D is ambiguous. Germline V gives CDR1 MDHEN, CDR2 SYDVKM. CDR3 length: 16 amino acids. V was shortened by 3 bases and J by 0 bases, with 15 bases between the two germline ends. CDR3 sequence (DNA): TGTGCCAGCAGTTTCCATCTAGGGCTCCTCTCCTACGAGCAGTACTTC. Its translation is CASSFHLGLLSYEQYF.

This clone was picked up a small number of times. This chain links TRBV29-1 with TRBJ1-3; D ambiguous. Germline CDR1 and CDR2: SQVTM and ANQGSEA. CDR3 length: 14 amino acids. V was trimmed by 1 base and J by 0 bases, leaving 7 bases between them. The CDR3 coding sequence is TGCAGCGTTGAAGTAGGTAGCTCTGGAAACACCATATATTTT. The encoded protein is CSVEVGSSGNTIYF.

The chain employs TRBV6-5 and TRBJ2-7, with 13 nucleotides matching TRBD2. The J segment lost 1 base and the V segment lost 4 bases, leaving 4 bases of the junction unmatched. Germline lookup yields CDR1 MNHEY and CDR2 SVGAGI. The CDR3 extends over 16 amino acids. The CDR3 DNA reads TGTGCCAGCAGTTTACTAGCGGGAGGGAGTTCCTACGAGCAGTACTTC. It codes for CASSLLAGGSSYEQYF.

The table lists this clone with a count of one. The chain recombines TRBV30 with TRBJ1-6, with D uncertain. V shed 1 base and J shed 5 bases, with 9 bases lying between them. The germline V gene encodes CDR1 GTSNPN and CDR2 SVGIG (reference sequence). The CDR3 contains 14 residues. CDR3 sequence: CAWSDGVHNSPLHF. The CDR3 DNA is TGTGCCTGGAGTGACGGGGTCCATAATTCACCCCTCCACTTT.

The CDR3 loop is CASSADTWNTEAFF. In DNA form, the CDR3 reads TGCGCCAGCAGCGCGGACACTTGGAACACTGAAGCTTTCTTT. The chain uses TRBV5-1 and TRBJ1-1, with D possibly TRBD1 on 5 matching bases. CDR1 and CDR2 (germline): SGHRS, YFSETQ. V gave up 4 bases and J gave up 1 base, with 11 bases separating them. This CDR3 contains 14 residues.

This clone has just one count. V gene TRBV18 combines with J gene TRBJ1-5; 9 nucleotides match TRBD1. The CDR3 covers 15 residues. From germline, CDR1 is KGHSH and CDR2 LQKENI. The V gene end was trimmed by 0 bases and the J gene end by 4 bases; junction bases not matched to a gene: 1. CDR3 protein: CASSPPGTGNQPQHF. The CDR3 DNA follows: TGTGCCAGCTCACCACCGGGGACAGGGAATCAGCCCCAGCATTTT. The full variable domain, rest sourced from reference TRBV18 and TRBJ1-5, is NAGVMQNPRHLVRRRGQEARLRCSPMKGHSHVYWYRQLPEEGLKFMVYLQKENIIDESGMPKERFSAEFPKEGPSILRIQQVVRGDSAAYFCASSPPGTGNQPQHFGDGTRLSIL.